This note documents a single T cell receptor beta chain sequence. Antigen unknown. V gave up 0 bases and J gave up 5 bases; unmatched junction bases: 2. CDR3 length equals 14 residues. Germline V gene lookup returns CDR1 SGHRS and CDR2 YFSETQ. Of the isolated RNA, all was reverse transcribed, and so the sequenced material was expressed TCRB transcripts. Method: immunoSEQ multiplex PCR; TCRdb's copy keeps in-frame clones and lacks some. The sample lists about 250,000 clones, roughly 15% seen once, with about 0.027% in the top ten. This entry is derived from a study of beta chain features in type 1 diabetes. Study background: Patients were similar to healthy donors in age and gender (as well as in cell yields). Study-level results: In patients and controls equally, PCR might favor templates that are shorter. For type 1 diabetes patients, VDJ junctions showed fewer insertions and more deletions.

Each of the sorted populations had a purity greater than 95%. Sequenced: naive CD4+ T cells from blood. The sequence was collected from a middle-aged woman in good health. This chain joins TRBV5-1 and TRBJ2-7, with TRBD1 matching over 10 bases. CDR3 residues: CASSLGDRGHEQYF. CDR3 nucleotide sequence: TGCGCCAGCAGCTTGGGGGACAGGGGCCACGAGCAGTACTTC. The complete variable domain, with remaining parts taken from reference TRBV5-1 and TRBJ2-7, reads KAGVTQTPRYLIKTRGQQVTLSCSPISGHRSVSWYQQTPGQGLQFLFEYFSETQRNKGNFPGRFSGRQFSNSRSEMNVSTLELGDSALYLCASSLGDRGHEQYFGPGTRLTVT.